This TCR beta chain was observed in a study of control samples from healthy donors and cancer patients. This clone occurred once. The CDR3 consists of 15 residues. Germline CDR1 and CDR2: LNHDA and SQIVND (reference sequence). V shed 5 bases and J 4 bases; nucleotides not matched to a gene: 7. Produced via immunoSEQ multiplex PCR; TCRdb's table is partial and in-frame only. The sample consists of about 74,000 clones, roughly 84% of them appearing once. Sequencing was performed on blood. The clonotype was recovered from a woman between 50 and 59 years old in good health. This rearrangement joins TRBV19 to TRBJ1-2; 10 positions agree with TRBD1. For the CDR3, the DNA is TGTGCCAGTAGTCTCCCGGGACAGGGGATCTATGGCTACACCTTC. Its protein is CASSLPGQGIYGYTF.